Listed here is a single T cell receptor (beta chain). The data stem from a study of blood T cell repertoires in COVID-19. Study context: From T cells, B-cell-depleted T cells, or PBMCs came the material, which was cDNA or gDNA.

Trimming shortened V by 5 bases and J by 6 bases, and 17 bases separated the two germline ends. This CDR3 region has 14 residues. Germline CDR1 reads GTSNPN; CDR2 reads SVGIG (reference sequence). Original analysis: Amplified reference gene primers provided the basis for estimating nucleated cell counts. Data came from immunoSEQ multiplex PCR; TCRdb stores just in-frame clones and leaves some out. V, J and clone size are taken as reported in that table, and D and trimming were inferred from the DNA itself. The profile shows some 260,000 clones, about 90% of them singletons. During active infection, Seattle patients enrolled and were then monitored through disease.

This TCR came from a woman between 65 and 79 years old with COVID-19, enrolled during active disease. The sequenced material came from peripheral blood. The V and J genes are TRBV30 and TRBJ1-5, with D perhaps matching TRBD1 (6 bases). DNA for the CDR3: TGTGCCTGGTCACTGGGGGGGGGCGGTCAGCCCCAGCATTTT. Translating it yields CAWSLGGGGQPQHF.